These T cell receptor beta chains were read from a single sample in a study of blood T cells in healthy people across ages. MiXCR, applied by TCRdb to the 5' RACE reads, yields one record per CDR3 protein. The sample yields about 1.6 million distinct CDR3 sequences, about 32% seen once. The sample comprised blood. These receptors were obtained from a woman aged 30 to 39 in good health. The CDR3 runs from the conserved cysteine through the conserved F or W. The D gene is left open where the match is weak. The size field is filled for only some rows; it gives once, few, many or a size class.

D gene	clone size	J gene	V gene	CDR3 protein	CDR3 DNA
.	.	TRBJ1-5	TRBV4-1	CASSRQFTNQPQHF	TGCGCCAGCAGTCGACAGTTCACCAATCAGCCCCAGCATTTT
TRBD1	.	TRBJ2-2	TRBV4-1	CASSGSGQFTGELFF	TGCGCCAGCAGCGGATCGGGACAGTTCACCGGGGAGCTGTTTTTT
TRBD2	few	TRBJ2-1	TRBV9	CASSESGRAEEQFF	TGTGCCAGCAGCGAGAGCGGGAGGGCCGAAGAGCAGTTCTTC
.	few	TRBJ2-5	TRBV20-1	CSAFRSQETQYF	TGCAGTGCCTTTAGGTCTCAAGAGACCCAGTACTTC
.	.	TRBJ2-4	TRBV12-5	CASGLVYPTRNIQYF	TGTGCTAGTGGTTTAGTATATCCTACCAGGAACATTCAGTACTTC
TRBD1	.	TRBJ2-1	TRBV29-1	CSVGQGTGVGEQFF	TGCAGCGTTGGACAGGGGACAGGGGTTGGTGAGCAGTTCTTC
.	once	TRBJ1-5	TRBV4-1	CASSQEDSYSNQPRHF	TGCGCCAGCAGCCAAGAAGACAGTTATAGCAATCAGCCCCGGCATTTT
TRBD1	few	TRBJ2-1	TRBV29-1	CSGGDRDRGNEQFF	TGCAGCGGCGGGGACCGGGACAGGGGAAATGAGCAGTTCTTC
.	.	TRBJ2-3	TRBV20-1	CRPAGASTDTQYF	TGCAGGCCGGCGGGGGCCAGCACAGATACGCAGTATTTT
.	few	TRBJ1-1	TRBV29-1	CSVVGNEMTEAFF	TGCAGCGTCGTCGGGAATGAGATGACCGAAGCTTTCTTT
TRBD1	few	TRBJ2-2	TRBV6-6	CASSRTGGDTGELFF	TGTGCCAGCAGTCGGACAGGGGGTGACACCGGGGAGCTGTTTTTT